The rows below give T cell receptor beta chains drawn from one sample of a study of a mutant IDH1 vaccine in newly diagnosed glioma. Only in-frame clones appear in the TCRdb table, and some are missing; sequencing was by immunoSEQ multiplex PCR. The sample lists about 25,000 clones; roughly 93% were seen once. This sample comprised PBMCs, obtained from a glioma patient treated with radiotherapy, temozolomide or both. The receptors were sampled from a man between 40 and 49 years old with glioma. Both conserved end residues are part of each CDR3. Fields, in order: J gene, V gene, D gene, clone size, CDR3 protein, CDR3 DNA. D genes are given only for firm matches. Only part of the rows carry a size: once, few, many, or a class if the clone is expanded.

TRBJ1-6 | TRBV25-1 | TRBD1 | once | CASSARDRGNSPLHF | TGTGCCAGCAGTGCTCGGGACAGGGGTAATTCACCCCTCCACTTT
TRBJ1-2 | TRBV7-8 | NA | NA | CASSGRTVGYGYTF | TGTGCCAGCAGCGGGCGGACAGTGGGGTATGGCTACACCTTC
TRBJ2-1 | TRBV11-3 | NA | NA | CASSLGGQSGNEQFF | TGTGCCAGCAGCTTAGGAGGACAATCTGGGAATGAGCAGTTCTTC
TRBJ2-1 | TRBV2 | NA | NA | CASTPDWNEQFF | TGTGCCAGCACCCCGGACTGGAATGAGCAGTTCTTC
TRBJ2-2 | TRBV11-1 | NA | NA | CASSLGTTNTGELFF | TGTGCCAGCAGCCTCGGGACAACGAACACCGGGGAGCTGTTTTTT
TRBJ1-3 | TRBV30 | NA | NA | CAGTGGNTIYF | TGTGCCGGGACCGGAGGGAACACCATATATTTT
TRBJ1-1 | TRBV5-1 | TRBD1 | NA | CASSEQGGTEAFF | TGCGCCAGCAGCGAACAGGGGGGCACTGAAGCTTTCTTT
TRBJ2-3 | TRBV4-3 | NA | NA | CASSHEVADSRDTQYF | TGCGCCAGCAGCCATGAAGTAGCGGACTCGAGGGATACGCAGTATTTT
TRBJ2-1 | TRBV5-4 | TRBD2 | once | CASSSASGGQGEQFF | TGTGCCAGCAGCTCGGCTAGCGGGGGGCAGGGGGAGCAGTTCTTC
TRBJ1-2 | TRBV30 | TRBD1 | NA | CASPPGTGLSLYGYTF | TGTGCCTCACCCCCGGGGACAGGGCTTTCTCTCTATGGCTACACCTTC
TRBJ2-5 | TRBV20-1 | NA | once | CSASVETQYF | TGCAGTGCTAGTGTCGAGACCCAGTACTTC
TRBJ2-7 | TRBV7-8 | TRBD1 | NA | CASSLEETGDYEQYF | TGTGCCAGCAGCTTAGAGGAGACAGGGGATTACGAGCAGTACTTC
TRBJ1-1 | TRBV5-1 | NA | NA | CASSSGDSRGAFF | TGCGCCAGCAGCTCGGGGGATAGCCGTGGAGCTTTCTTT
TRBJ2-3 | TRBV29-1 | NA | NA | CSVVGVLTDTQYF | TGCAGCGTTGTTGGGGTCCTCACAGATACGCAGTATTTT
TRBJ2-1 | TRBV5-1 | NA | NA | CASSSPGGEQFF | TGCGCCAGCAGCTCGCCTGGGGGGGAGCAGTTCTTC
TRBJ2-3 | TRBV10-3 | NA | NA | CAISELNTDTQYF | TGTGCCATCAGTGAGTTGAACACAGATACGCAGTATTTT
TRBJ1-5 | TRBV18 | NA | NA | CASSPQGMGNQPQHF | TGTGCCAGCTCACCACAGGGGATGGGCAATCAGCCCCAGCATTTT
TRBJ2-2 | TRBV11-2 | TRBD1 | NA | CASRRTGSAGELFF | TGTGCCAGCAGGCGGACAGGGTCGGCCGGGGAGCTGTTTTTT
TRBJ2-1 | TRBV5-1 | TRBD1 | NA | CASSHGTGARGEQFF | TGCGCCAGCAGCCACGGGACAGGGGCCCGTGGTGAGCAGTTCTTC
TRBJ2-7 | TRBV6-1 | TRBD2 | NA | CASSEIGVSGPYEQYF | TGTGCCAGCAGTGAAATAGGGGTTAGCGGGCCATACGAGCAGTACTTC
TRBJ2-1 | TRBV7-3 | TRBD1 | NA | CASSRGTVSYNEQFF | TGTGCCAGCAGCCGTGGGACAGTCTCCTACAATGAGCAGTTCTTC
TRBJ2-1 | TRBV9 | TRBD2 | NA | CASSVGSGGYNEQFF | TGTGCCAGCAGCGTAGGTAGCGGGGGGTACAATGAGCAGTTCTTC
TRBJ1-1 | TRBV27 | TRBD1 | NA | CASQRTGIGEAFF | TGTGCCAGCCAAAGGACAGGAATTGGTGAAGCTTTCTTT
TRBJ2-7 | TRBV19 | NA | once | CASSIYGATFEQYF | TGTGCCAGTAGTATATACGGCGCTACTTTCGAGCAGTACTTC
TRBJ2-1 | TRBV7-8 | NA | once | CASSLVLDGNSYNEQFF | TGTGCCAGCAGCTTAGTTTTAGATGGGAACTCCTACAATGAGCAGTTCTTC
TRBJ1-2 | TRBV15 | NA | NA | CATSRVGAGYTF | TGTGCCACCAGCAGAGTGGGGGCCGGCTACACCTTC
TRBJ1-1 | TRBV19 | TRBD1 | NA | CASSTRDRATNTEAFF | TGTGCCAGTAGTACAAGAGACAGGGCTACGAACACTGAAGCTTTCTTT
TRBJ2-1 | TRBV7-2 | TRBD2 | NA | CASSLGPSGSHNEQFF | TGTGCCAGCAGCTTAGGGCCTAGCGGGAGTCACAATGAGCAGTTCTTC
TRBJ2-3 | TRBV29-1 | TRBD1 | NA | CSVEEGQTSTDTQYF | TGCAGCGTTGAAGAGGGACAGACTAGCACAGATACGCAGTATTTT
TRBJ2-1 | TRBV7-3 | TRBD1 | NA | CASSLLQGEFWPISYNEQFF | TGTGCCAGCAGCTTACTACAGGGGGAATTTTGGCCCATTTCCTACAATGAGCAGTTCTTC
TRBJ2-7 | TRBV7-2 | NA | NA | CASSSLAAYEQYF | TGTGCCAGCAGCTCGTTAGCGGCCTACGAGCAGTACTTC
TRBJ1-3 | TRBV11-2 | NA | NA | CASSSVITGNTIYF | TGTGCCAGCAGCTCAGTGATTACCGGAAACACCATATATTTT
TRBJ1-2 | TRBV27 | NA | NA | CASSPQGSQYGYTF | TGTGCCAGCAGTCCACAGGGTTCCCAGTATGGCTACACCTTC
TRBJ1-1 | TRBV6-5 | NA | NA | CASSYLPADRPRIAFF | TGTGCCAGCAGTTACCTGCCCGCCGACAGACCAAGAATTGCTTTCTTT
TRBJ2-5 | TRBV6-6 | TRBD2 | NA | CASSYASGYQETQYF | TGTGCCAGCAGTTACGCTAGCGGGTACCAAGAGACCCAGTACTTC
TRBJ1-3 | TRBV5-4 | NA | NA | CASSLQDSGNTIYF | TGTGCCAGCAGCTTACAGGACTCTGGAAACACCATATATTTT
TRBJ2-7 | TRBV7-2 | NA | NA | CASSLAVQGEQYF | TGTGCCAGCAGCTTAGCGGTTCAGGGGGAGCAGTACTTC
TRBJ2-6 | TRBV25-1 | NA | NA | CASSKAGAGSGANVLTF | TGTGCCAGCAGTAAGGCGGGGGCGGGTTCTGGGGCCAACGTCCTGACTTTC
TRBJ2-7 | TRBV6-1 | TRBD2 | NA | CASSVGLVYEQYF | TGTGCCAGCAGTGTGGGACTAGTCTACGAGCAGTACTTC